These 9 T cell receptor beta chains were sequenced from one sample in a study of blood T cell repertoires in COVID-19. Clones were read by immunoSEQ multiplex PCR, and TCRdb kept only the in-frame ones, dropping some. Altogether about 120,000 clones are present, approximately 87% being singletons, with the ten largest covering more than 2%. The sequenced material came from peripheral blood. The source is a woman in her fifties or sixties with acute or convalescent COVID-19.

Comments on this clone: Other DNA sequences in the same sample also yield this CDR3. The rearrangement uses TRBV12-3 or TRBV12-4 and TRBJ1-5; TRBD1 might be the D (5 bases). This CDR3 contains 13 residues. Trimming removed 7 bases at V and 2 bases at J, with 9 bases between. DNA for the CDR3: TGTGCCAGCACCCGGGGGGGCAATCAGCCCCAGCATTTT. This gives the protein CASTRGGNQPQHF.

This CDR3 reads CASSLQGQGWYEQYF. The DNA for the CDR3 is TGTGCCAGCAGCCTCCAGGGACAGGGTTGGTACGAGCAGTACTTC. The chain uses TRBV7-8 and TRBJ2-7, with TRBD1 matching 9 bases. There are 15 residues in the CDR3. The germline CDR1 and CDR2 sequences are SGHVS and FQNEAQ. With V trimmed by 5 bases and J by 4 bases, 9 bases remained unmatched.

The chain is built from TRBV21-1 and TRBJ2-7; the D segment call TRBD1 is taken from the table without a DNA check. TRBV21-1 is designated a pseudogene. The CDR3 runs 15 residues. The CDR3 region is CASSKSPGWVYEQYF. CDR3 DNA sequence: TGTGCCAGCAGCAAATCTCCAGGGTGGGTATACGAGCAGTACTTC.

The genes are TRBV5-1 and TRBJ1-4, with D possibly being TRBD1 (6 bases). Deletions cut 3 bases from V and 3 bases from J, with 12 bases between. Germline CDR1 SGHRS, CDR2 YFSETQ. The CDR3 consists of 15 residues. The CDR3 bases are TGCGCCAGCAGCTCGACAGGTCTAGCTAATGAAAAACTGTTTTTT. It encodes CASSSTGLANEKLFF.

CDR3 residues: CASSEWGQGRHEQYF. The CDR3 DNA follows: TGCGCCAGCAGTGAGTGGGGACAGGGTAGACACGAGCAGTACTTC. V and J are TRBV10-1 and TRBJ2-7, with TRBD1 matching over 9 bases. The CDR3 spans 15 residues. Germline V lookup: CDR1 WNHNN, CDR2 SYGVQD (reference sequence). V shed 1 base and J 5 bases; nucleotides not matched to a gene: 6.

The chain combines TRBV6-6 with TRBJ1-1, with 8 bases aligning to TRBD1. Germline V lookup: CDR1 MNHNY, CDR2 SVGAGI (reference sequence). V lost 4 bases and J lost 5; bases outside the gene matches: 3. The CDR3 loop spans 13 amino acids. CDR3 sequence reads: CASSWTGRTEAFF. The CDR3 DNA reads as TGTGCCAGCAGTTGGACAGGGAGAACTGAAGCTTTCTTT.

This clone was recorded only once. The chain uses TRBV7-2 and TRBJ1-1; D is undetermined. This CDR3 spans 11 amino acids. Germline assignment: CDR1 SGHTA and CDR2 FQGNSA. Trimming cost V 8 bases and J 1 base, with 5 bases left between them. This CDR3 reads CASRENTEAFF. DNA for the CDR3: TGTGCCAGCCGGGAGAACACTGAAGCTTTCTTT.

This clone appeared a few times. The chain joins TRBV5-1 to TRBJ1-4; possibly TRBD1 for D (5 bases). The CDR3 extends over 15 amino acids. Germline values: CDR1 SGHRS, CDR2 YFSETQ. V was pared by 4 bases and J by 8 bases, with 18 bases between. The CDR3 protein is CASSLGGTGGEKLFF. The CDR3 nucleotides read TGCGCCAGCAGCCTAGGAGGGACTGGTGGGGAAAAACTGTTTTTT.

This sequence joins TRBV6-5 and TRBJ2-5, with 9 bases fitting TRBD1. CDR3 length: 15 residues. J lost 4 bases, V lost 4 bases, and 7 bases had no gene match. Germline V CDR1 and CDR2: MNHEY, SVGAGI. The CDR3 region is CASSSGTGFVETQYF. In DNA, the CDR3 is TGTGCCAGCAGTTCCGGGACAGGGTTTGTAGAGACCCAGTACTTC.